These 18 T cell receptor beta chains were sequenced from one sample in a study of neurological immune-mediated disorders. TCRdb ran MiXCR on the 5' RACE reads and lists one entry per CDR3 protein. The repertoire holds 15,000 to 20,000 distinct CDR3 sequences, with around 10% as singletons. Source material: CD8+ T cells from blood. The receptors derive from a woman in her forties or fifties in good health.

This clonotype has at least ten counts. The chain uses TRBV9 and TRBJ2-3, with 9 bases fitting TRBD2. This CDR3 comprises 15 residues. V gave up 3 bases and J gave up 3 bases; unmatched junction bases: 5. Germline CDR1 SGDLS, CDR2 YYNGEE. The CDR3 DNA reads TGTGCCAGCAGCGCTGCAGCGGGGGGAACAGATACGCAGTATTTT. This translates into CASSAAAGGTDTQYF.

This clonotype was seen many times. The chain combines TRBV6-1 with TRBJ2-7, with 9 nucleotides matching TRBD1. This CDR3 spans 16 amino acids. Germline values: CDR1 MNHNS, CDR2 SASEGT. V shed 0 bases, J shed 6 bases, and the junction held 9 bases outside the gene matches. CDR3 nucleotides: TGTGCCAGCAGTGAAGCTCTGGGACAGGGTTTGAGCGAGCAGTACTTC. It codes for CASSEALGQGLSEQYF.

At least ten counts were recorded for this clonotype. V is TRBV29-1 and J is TRBJ2-2, with D uncertain. The CDR3 consists of 12 residues. The V gene lost 3 bases and the J gene lost 5 bases, with 7 bases spanning the gap. The germline gives CDR1 SQVTM, CDR2 ANQGSEA. CDR3 coding DNA: TGCAGCGTTGATGGTGGAACCGGGGAGCTGTTTTTT. It translates to CSVDGGTGELFF.

This clonotype was detected many times. This chain links TRBV9 with TRBJ1-1; the match to TRBD1 covers 10 bases. The J segment lost 7 bases and the V segment lost 3 bases, leaving 3 bases of the junction unmatched. The CDR3 loop spans 13 amino acids. The germline gives CDR1 SGDLS, CDR2 YYNGEE. This CDR3 reads CASSEGQGYEAFF. CDR3 DNA sequence: TGTGCCAGCAGCGAGGGACAGGGGTATGAAGCTTTCTTT.

This chain connects TRBV6-1 to TRBJ1-5; weak D call: TRBD1 (6 bases). CDR3 length: 13 residues. V was shortened by 6 bases and J by 12 bases, with 18 bases between the two germline ends. The germline CDR1 and CDR2 sequences are MNHNS and SASEGT. The CDR3 DNA follows: TGTGCCAGCAGATCAGGGGAGGGGGGAATCCAGCATTTT. This encodes CASRSGEGGIQHF.

This clonotype is judged medium-sized. J is TRBJ1-5 and V is TRBV5-1; D ambiguous. V lost 0 bases and J lost 3, with 7 bases in between. The germline V gene encodes CDR1 SGHRS and CDR2 YFSETQ. The CDR3 extends over 14 amino acids. Written as DNA, the CDR3 is TGCGCCAGCAGCTTGGAAGGGATCAATCAGCCCCAGCATTTT. Translated: CASSLEGINQPQHF.

This clonotype occurred many times. The chain recombines TRBV7-2 with TRBJ2-7; TRBD2 is a possible D gene (6 bases). Germline V CDR1 and CDR2: SGHTA, FQGNSA. V was clipped by 5 bases and J by 2 bases, with 16 bases between them. The CDR3 runs to 15 residues. CDR3 sequence reads: CASSPRRERAYEQYF. The CDR3 coding sequence is TGTGCCAGCAGCCCCAGGCGGGAACGGGCCTACGAGCAGTACTTC.

Ten or more counts support this clonotype. The gene calls are TRBV7-9 and TRBJ2-3; weak D call: TRBD2 (6 bases). This CDR3 comprises 17 residues. V lost 1 base to trimming and J lost 0 bases, with 14 bases between them. In germline, CDR1 is SEHNR, CDR2 FQNEAQ (reference sequence). The CDR3 DNA reads as TGTGCCAGCAGCTTAGATCGTAGTCTAGCGAGCACAGATACGCAGTATTTT. This encodes CASSLDRSLASTDTQYF. The full variable domain, rest sourced from reference TRBV7-9 and TRBJ2-3, is DTGVSQNPRHKITKRGQNVTFRCDPISEHNRLYWYRQTLGQGPEFLTYFQNEAQLEKSRLLSDRFSAERPKGSFSTLEIQRTEQGDSAMYLCASSLDRSLASTDTQYFGPGTRLTVL.

This clonotype was picked up many times. The chain couples TRBV27 to TRBJ2-1; no clear D. The CDR3 spans 15 residues. Trimming left V 4 bases short and J 2 bases short, with 12 bases between. Germline values: CDR1 MNHEY, CDR2 SMNVEV (reference sequence). CDR3 in DNA: TGTGCCAGCAGTTCCATCCCCGGGCCCTACAATGAGCAGTTCTTC. As protein: CASSSIPGPYNEQFF.

This clonotype was seen ten or more times. This chain links TRBV27 with TRBJ1-2; TRBD1 agrees at 8 bases. J gave up 10 bases and V 5 bases, and 9 bases lay outside the gene matches. Germline assignment: CDR1 MNHEY and CDR2 SMNVEV (reference sequence). This CDR3 has 13 residues. CDR3 in amino acids: CASSKIRQGFYTF. The CDR3 coding sequence is TGTGCCAGCAGTAAGATTCGACAGGGGTTCTACACCTTC.

Ten or more counts support this clonotype. The chain combines TRBV27 with TRBJ2-3, with TRBD1 as a possible D gene (5 bases). Germline V CDR1 and CDR2: MNHEY, SMNVEV (reference sequence). V was trimmed by 0 bases and J by 9 bases, leaving 16 bases between them. This CDR3 has 15 amino acids. CDR3 nucleotide sequence: TGTGCCAGCAGTTTATCAATGAGTTTAGGGGCGACGCAGTATTTT. Translating it yields CASSLSMSLGATQYF.

This clonotype was seen many times. The chain links TRBV6-1 to TRBJ1-1, with D uncertain. CDR3 size: 14 residues. Germline assignment: CDR1 MNHNS and CDR2 SASEGT. Trimming stripped 4 bases from V and 11 bases from J, with 20 bases between. This chain's CDR3 is CASSVAFEGSRAFF. CDR3 DNA sequence: TGTGCCAGCAGTGTTGCGTTCGAGGGTTCGCGGGCTTTCTTT.

The sample holds many counts of this clonotype. CDR3 region: CASYGGAMETQYF. Here the CDR3 DNA reads TGTGCCAGCTACGGGGGGGCGATGGAGACCCAGTACTTC. The chain carries TRBV2 and TRBJ2-5; 8 positions agree with TRBD2. The CDR3 has 13 residues. Germline values: CDR1 SNHLY, CDR2 FYNNEI. V dropped 8 bases and J dropped 5; count of bases not matched to a gene: 7. Complete variable domain (other parts from reference TRBV2 and TRBJ2-5): EPEVTQTPSHQVTQMGQEVILRCVPISNHLYFYWYRQILGQKVEFLVSFYNNEISEKSEIFDDQFSVERPDGSNFTLKIRSTKLEDSAMYFCASYGGAMETQYFGPGTRLLVL.

This clonotype has a count of ten or more. This chain joins TRBV6-5 and TRBJ2-5; 9 bases are shared with TRBD1. The V and J ends lost 5 bases and 4 bases, in that order; junction bases with no gene match: 2. This CDR3 spans 13 amino acids. Germline lookup yields CDR1 MNHEY and CDR2 SVGAGI. CDR3 sequence reads: CASSQDRGETQYF. The CDR3 bases are TGTGCCAGCAGTCAGGACAGGGGAGAGACCCAGTACTTC.

This clonotype was seen many times. V usage is TRBV5-1 and J usage is TRBJ2-7, with 7 bases aligning to TRBD1. This CDR3 region has 15 residues. The V gene end was trimmed by 3 bases and the J gene end by 6 bases; junction bases not matched to a gene: 12. Germline loops: CDR1 SGHRS, CDR2 YFSETQ. The CDR3: CASSSEGGSWSEQYF. The DNA of the CDR3 is TGCGCCAGCAGCTCCGAAGGGGGCAGTTGGAGCGAGCAGTACTTC.

This clonotype was seen ten or more times. The J gene is TRBJ1-5, the V gene TRBV20-1, with TRBD1 matching 8 bases. Germline V lookup: CDR1 DFQATT, CDR2 SNEGSKA (reference sequence). V gave up 2 bases and J gave up 4 bases; unmatched junction bases: 7. CDR3 length equals 15 residues. CDR3 amino acids: CSARFFDRGNQPQHF. CDR3 bases: TGCAGTGCTAGATTTTTCGACAGGGGTAATCAGCCCCAGCATTTT.

This clonotype was counted many times. The CDR3 nucleotides read TGTGCCAGCAGCCGCAGACGGTCTATATCCAATGAGCAGTTCTTC. Translation gives CASSRRRSISNEQFF. The rearrangement uses TRBV7-9 and TRBJ2-1; D uncertain. The CDR3 totals 15 residues. V lost 5 bases and J 6 bases, leaving 17 bases between the germline ends. CDR1 SEHNR and CDR2 FQNEAQ come from the germline V gene (reference sequence).

The rearrangement uses TRBV5-6 and TRBJ2-5; the D gene could be TRBD1 or TRBD2 (5 bases each). From germline, CDR1 is SGHDT and CDR2 YYEEEE. The CDR3 loop spans 13 amino acids. V shed 0 bases and J shed 5 bases, with 8 bases lying between them. CDR3 protein: CASSLAGRETQYF. The CDR3 DNA follows: TGTGCCAGCAGCTTGGCGGGGCGGGAGACCCAGTACTTC.